Reported below is one T cell receptor beta chain. A single count supports this clone. Its antigen target is currently unknown. It has no much larger one-base neighbor in the sample; base qualities were not kept. This record belongs to a study of blood T cell repertoires in COVID-19 (dated by TCRdb to about 2020). Turning to the overall study: Samples covering the acute and convalescent phases of COVID-19 were provided by collaborators in the United States, Italy and Spain. The prospective study material was composed of cDNA or gDNA derived from T cells, B-cell-depleted T cells, or PBMCs. Subjects who had been exposed to COVID-19, were actively infected with it, or had recovered from it provided the deeply sampled blood TCRbeta repertoires that made up the dataset. The repertoires were made available in a free public database intended to serve as a resource for research on the immune response to SARS-CoV-2. Samples came from the ongoing ImmuneRACE study (first 160 participants) plus 1,254 subjects from 6 global collaborators. Nearly every sample came with metadata listing a de-identified subject ID, COVID-19 status, age in years and sex. Where HLA class I and class II types were available, the types were taken from metadata supplied by the sample provider, not from assay-based typing. What the work shows at the level of the full study, not this receptor alone: Clinical and demographic metadata were provided uncurated, with the amount varying by source and participant.

The CDR3 spans 13 residues, from the cysteine through the phenylalanine. Of the read, only the CDR3 DNA is kept; its 39 bases are in frame from base 1. V is shortened by 4 bases, J by 9 bases, and the region joining them spans 15 bases. CDR1 and CDR2 are read off the germline V gene as SGHDN and FVKESK. TCRbeta CDR3 regions were amplified from genomic DNA by means of the immunoSEQ Assay, a bias-controlled multiplex PCR. In the paper's pipeline: The number of nucleated cells in each sample was estimated by amplification of reference gene primers within the assay. To quantify the absolute abundance of each unique TCRbeta CDR3 rearrangement, sequence reads were collapsed and filtered. For each sample, productive Simpson clonality was calculated as the square root of Simpson's diversity index across productive rearrangements. TCRdb provides this immuneACCESS table in a form limited to in-frame rearrangements. Some clones are lacking; in checked studies, under half of them reflect an unresolved V gene, and why the rest are absent is not known. V, J and clone size are those of that table, while D and trimming were read from the DNA. Within this sample are a few hundred thousand clones, with around 87% of them counted one time only. Jointly, the top ten make up approximately 2.3% of the sample.

Each collaborating institution followed its own protocols to collect whole blood in K2EDTA tubes. For TCRbeta analysis, collaborators shipped samples as frozen whole blood, isolated PBMCs, or DNA extracted from either of those sample types. The receptor comes from a woman in her forties or fifties with acute or convalescent COVID-19. This sequence uses TRBV14 and TRBJ2-5; TRBD2 is perhaps the D gene, given 6 matching bases. Source material: peripheral blood. The DNA is TGTGCCAGCAGCCCCGGGACTGCCGGGCCCCAGTACTTC. It translates as CASSPGTAGPQYF.